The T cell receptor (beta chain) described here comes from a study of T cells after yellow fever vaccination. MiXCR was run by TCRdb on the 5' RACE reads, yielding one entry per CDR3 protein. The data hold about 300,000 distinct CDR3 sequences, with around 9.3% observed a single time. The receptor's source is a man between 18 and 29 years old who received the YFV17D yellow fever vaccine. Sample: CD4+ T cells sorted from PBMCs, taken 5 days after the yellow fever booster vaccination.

CDR3 loop: CSVRGGGTDTQYF. In DNA, the CDR3 is TGCAGCGTCCGCGGGGGAGGTACAGATACGCAGTATTTT. The chain recombines TRBV29-1 with TRBJ2-3, with 7 bases fitting TRBD2. Trimming removed 6 bases from V and 3 bases from J; junction bases left unmatched: 6. CDR3 size: 13 residues. Germline CDR1 is SQVTM and CDR2 is ANQGSEA.